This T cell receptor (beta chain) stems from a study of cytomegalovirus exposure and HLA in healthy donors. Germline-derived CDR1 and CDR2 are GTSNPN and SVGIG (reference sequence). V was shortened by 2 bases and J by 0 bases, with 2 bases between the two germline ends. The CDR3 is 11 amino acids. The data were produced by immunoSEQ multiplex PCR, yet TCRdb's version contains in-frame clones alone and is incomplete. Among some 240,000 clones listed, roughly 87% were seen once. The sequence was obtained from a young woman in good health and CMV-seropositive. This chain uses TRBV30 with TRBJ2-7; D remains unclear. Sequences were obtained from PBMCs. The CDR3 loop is CAWSLSYEQYF. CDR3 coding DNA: TGTGCCTGGAGTCTCTCCTACGAGCAGTACTTC.